The 30 T cell receptor beta chains reported below all come from one sample, sequenced in a study of regulatory T cells in long-lasting Graves disease. Building the TCR beta libraries relied on iRepertoire HTBI primers, and CDR3 regions underwent Arm-PCR. TCRdb redid the calling of the multiplex PCR reads with MiXCR, one entry per CDR3 protein. The sample carries hundreds of thousands of distinct CDR3 sequences, less than 25% recorded once. Time point specified: persistent/refractory GD, antithyroid drugs over 5 years with positive TRAb. From PBMCs, RNA was extracted and then used to make the TCR library. This specimen was peripheral blood mononuclear cells (PBMCs), taken when the disease was refractory, from a patient treated with antithyroid drugs. These receptors all come from a female donor with Graves disease.

This clonotype was seen at least ten times. The chain couples TRBV6-5 to TRBJ2-5, with TRBD2 identical over 10 bases. The CDR3 is 22 residues long. V lost 2 bases and J lost 0; bases outside the gene matches: 21. Germline lookup yields CDR1 MNHEY and CDR2 SVGAGI. CDR3 amino acids: CASSYPRRDRSGRKRNQETQYF. CDR3 sequence (DNA): TGTGCCAGCAGTTACCCGAGGAGGGATCGTAGCGGGAGGAAACGGAACCAAGAGACCCAGTACTTC.

The sample holds many counts of this clonotype. This chain connects TRBV6-1 to TRBJ1-2; D unresolved. The CDR3 extends over 12 amino acids. The V and J ends lost 6 bases and 8 bases respectively, with 13 bases between them. CDR1 is MNHNS, CDR2 SASEGT, per germline. The CDR3 region is CASRNPGSGYTF. The CDR3 bases are TGTGCCAGCAGAAATCCAGGAAGCGGCTACACCTTC.

J is TRBJ1-1 and V is TRBV19; D is possibly TRBD1 (6 bases). Germline assignment: CDR1 LNHDA and CDR2 SQIVND (reference sequence). Deletions cut 1 base from V and 9 bases from J, with 18 bases between. The CDR3 extends over 15 amino acids. The CDR3, as DNA: TGTGCCAGTAGTATAGCTCCGGGGGCGCGATCCCAAGCTTTCTTT. Protein product: CASSIAPGARSQAFF.

This clonotype was counted only a few times. The rearrangement uses TRBV5-5 and TRBJ2-5; TRBD1 aligns across 9 bases. Germline values: CDR1 SGHKS, CDR2 YYEKEE (reference sequence). This CDR3 is 14 amino acids long. Losses at the gene ends were 6 bases for V and 4 bases for J; bases not matched to a gene: 7. In DNA, the CDR3 is TGTGCCAGCATCGACAGGGGGGCAGGAGAGACCCAGTACTTC. This translates into CASIDRGAGETQYF.

This clonotype was detected a few times. The V call is TRBV20-1, the J call TRBJ2-2; D is undetermined. The CDR3 totals 13 residues. V lost 2 bases to trimming and J lost 1 base, with 5 bases between them. Germline CDR1 DFQATT, CDR2 SNEGSKA (reference sequence). CDR3 loop: CSARLLNTGELFF. CDR3 coding DNA: TGCAGTGCTAGACTCCTGAACACCGGGGAGCTGTTTTTT.

This clonotype was seen repeatedly, ten times or more. The chain uses TRBV6-1 and TRBJ1-5; tentative D call: TRBD1 (5 bases). V dropped 0 bases and J dropped 1 base, with 13 bases sitting between them. CDR3 size: 17 residues. Germline lookup yields CDR1 MNHNS and CDR2 SASEGT. This CDR3 reads CASSEAEAGFSNQPQHF. The DNA of the CDR3 is TGTGCCAGCAGTGAAGCTGAGGCAGGGTTCAGCAATCAGCCCCAGCATTTT.

The chain carries TRBV14 and TRBJ1-2; TRBD1 matches 8 bases. The CDR3 contains 16 residues. The germline V gene encodes CDR1 SGHDN and CDR2 FVKESK. After removal of 0 bases from V and 3 bases from J, the junction contained 6 bases not matched to a gene. The CDR3 DNA reads as TGTGCCAGCAGCCAAGAAAACAGGGGGATGTACTATGGCTACACCTTC. It encodes CASSQENRGMYYGYTF.

This clonotype came up many times. The rearrangement uses TRBV7-2 and TRBJ2-7; 8 nucleotides match TRBD1. After removal of 1 base from V and 6 bases from J, the junction contained 8 bases not matched to a gene. There are 15 residues in the CDR3. Germline V CDR1 and CDR2: SGHTA, FQGNSA. CDR3 sequence: CASSLVQGARVEQYF. CDR3 in DNA: TGTGCCAGCAGCTTAGTCCAGGGGGCGCGTGTCGAGCAGTACTTC.

The gene calls are TRBV5-6 and TRBJ1-1, with 7 bases aligning to TRBD1. This CDR3 region has 13 residues. The V gene end was trimmed by 0 bases and the J gene end by 10 bases; junction bases not matched to a gene: 6. Germline CDR1 SGHDT, CDR2 YYEEEE. CDR3 protein: CASSLEGAVGAFF. The CDR3 coding sequence is TGTGCCAGCAGCTTGGAGGGGGCGGTGGGAGCTTTCTTT.

This clonotype was counted at least ten times. The V and J genes are TRBV28 and TRBJ2-7; D is unclear. Between the trimmed V and J ends, which lost 8 bases and 0 bases, there was a span of 8 bases. The CDR3 is 12 residues long. Germline loops: CDR1 MDHEN, CDR2 SYDVKM. CDR3: CASCQSSYEQYF. The CDR3 DNA reads TGTGCCAGCTGTCAGAGCTCCTACGAGCAGTACTTC.

This clonotype was seen only a few times. The chain combines TRBV4-3 with TRBJ2-5; D call uncertain. The germline V gene has CDR1 LGHNA and CDR2 YSLEER. The V end lost 5 bases, the J end lost 0 bases, and 19 bases lay between the germline ends. This CDR3 region has 17 residues. The CDR3 sequence is CASSAWLSYDHQETQYF. CDR3 bases: TGCGCCAGCAGCGCCTGGCTATCGTATGACCACCAAGAGACCCAGTACTTC.

This clonotype has a count of ten or more. The V call is TRBV7-2, the J call TRBJ1-1, with D unclear. The CDR3 extends over 13 amino acids. Trimming removed 5 bases from V and 2 bases from J, with 9 bases in between. Per the germline V gene, CDR1 is SGHTA and CDR2 is FQGNSA. The CDR3 loop reads CASSPLINTEAFF. CDR3 in DNA: TGTGCCAGCAGCCCATTGATAAACACTGAAGCTTTCTTT.

Only a few counts were recorded for this clonotype. This chain uses TRBV20-1 with TRBJ2-1; TRBD2 aligns across 7 bases. V was clipped by 3 bases and J by 4 bases; unmatched bases: 6. Per the germline V gene, CDR1 is DFQATT and CDR2 is SNEGSKA (reference sequence). The CDR3 contains 14 residues. CDR3 sequence: CSARFLAEYNEQFF. The DNA for the CDR3 is TGCAGTGCTAGGTTTCTAGCGGAATACAATGAGCAGTTCTTC.

A single count supports this clonotype. V is TRBV7-6 and J is TRBJ2-2; D is unresolved. Between the trimmed V and J ends, which lost 5 bases and 3 bases, there was a span of 10 bases. CDR3 length: 14 residues. Germline V gene data show CDR1 as SGHVS and CDR2 as FNYEAQ. The CDR3: CASSLYPDTGELFF. CDR3 nucleotide sequence: TGTGCCAGCAGCCTTTATCCGGACACCGGGGAGCTGTTTTTT.

There are a few counts of this clonotype. The genes are TRBV4-1 and TRBJ1-1, with TRBD1 as a possible D gene (5 bases). With 1 base removed from V and 5 bases from J, the gap between germline ends came to 11 bases. CDR1 is MGHRA and CDR2 is YSYEKL in the germline V gene. This CDR3 has 14 amino acids. The CDR3, as DNA: TGCGCCAGCAGCCAAGTCCAGTCAGGGACTGAAGCTTTCTTT. It translates to CASSQVQSGTEAFF.

This clonotype was recorded many times. The V call is TRBV30, the J call TRBJ2-2; 8 bases are shared with TRBD1. This CDR3 comprises 16 residues. Germline V lookup: CDR1 GTSNPN, CDR2 SVGIG (reference sequence). The V and J ends lost 0 bases and 5 bases, in that order; junction bases with no gene match: 8. CDR3 amino acids: CAWSVRAGTGTGELFF. Here the CDR3 DNA reads TGTGCCTGGAGTGTACGAGCCGGGACAGGAACCGGGGAGCTGTTTTTT.

Regarding this clonotype: This sequence may be a read error, since a much larger clone differs from it by one base. The genes are TRBV10-3 and TRBJ1-2; 7 nucleotides match TRBD1. The CDR3 totals 17 residues. Germline-derived CDR1 and CDR2 are ENHRY and SYGVKD. The CDR3: CAISGSLGTASTYGCTF. CDR3 bases: TGTGCCATCAGTGGCTCTCTTGGGACAGCATCAACCTATGGCTGCACCTTC.

At least ten counts were recorded for this clonotype. The chain couples TRBV7-8 to TRBJ2-7; D unclear. The V and J ends lost 3 bases and 2 bases respectively, with 14 bases between them. The CDR3 runs 15 residues. Germline loops: CDR1 SGHVS, CDR2 FQNEAQ. CDR3 in DNA: TGTGCCAGCAGCTTGTATTCGGGCCAGACCTACGAGCAGTACTTC. Amino acid sequence: CASSLYSGQTYEQYF.

The CDR3 bases are TGCGCCAGCAGCTTGGGAGCGGGAGGTAACAATGAGCAGTTCTTC. Translating gives CASSLGAGGNNEQFF. This chain uses TRBV5-1 with TRBJ2-1; 9 bases map to TRBD2. This CDR3 is built from 15 residues. Germline CDR1 reads SGHRS; CDR2 reads YFSETQ. Unmatched junction bases numbered 3, after V lost 0 bases and J lost 5 bases.

This clonotype came up a few times. The J gene is TRBJ2-1, the V gene TRBV20-1; TRBD2 matches at 16 bases. The CDR3 is made up of 15 amino acids. Germline V gene sequence: CDR1 DFQATT, CDR2 SNEGSKA (reference sequence). With V trimmed by 5 bases and J by 8 bases, 6 bases remained unmatched. CDR3 sequence reads: CSAPGTSGRAYEQFF. The CDR3 DNA reads as TGCAGTGCTCCGGGGACTAGCGGGAGGGCCTATGAGCAGTTCTTC.

In the case of this clonotype: A much larger clone lies a single base off, so this may be a read error. The J gene is TRBJ2-2, the V gene TRBV24-1; 8 nucleotides align to TRBD1. Germline CDR1 and CDR2: KGHDR and SFDVKD. With V trimmed by 4 bases and J by 6 bases, 12 bases remained unmatched. The length of the CDR3 is 17 residues. CDR3 nucleotide sequence: TGTGCCACCAGTGACCCCGCCAGGGGGCGTTTGGCCGGGGAGCTGTTTTTT. Its protein is CATSDPARGRLAGELFF.

This clonotype was counted many times. V and J are TRBV2 and TRBJ1-5, with D possibly being TRBD1 (5 bases). The CDR3 length is 17 residues. CDR1 and CDR2 from the germline V gene are SNHLY and FYNNEI. The germline V and J ends were trimmed by 2 bases and 0 bases, with 14 bases remaining between them. CDR3 nucleotides: TGTGCCAGCAGTGAATTGGCAGGGACCCTTAGCAATCAGCCCCAGCATTTT. It specifies CASSELAGTLSNQPQHF.

This clonotype showed up many times. The chain employs TRBV28 and TRBJ2-7, with 9 bases matching TRBD1. This CDR3 is 15 amino acids long. CDR1 is MDHEN and CDR2 is SYDVKM in the germline V gene. The junction had 8 bases not matched to a gene; V was cut back by 5 bases and J by 3 bases. CDR3 coding DNA: TGTGCCAGCAGTGACCCGGGGACAGGGCTCTACGAGCAGTACTTC. Amino acids: CASSDPGTGLYEQYF.

This clonotype was detected only a few times. The V call is TRBV2, the J call TRBJ2-7, with 7 bases lining up with TRBD1. Germline assignment: CDR1 SNHLY and CDR2 FYNNEI. The CDR3 runs to 16 residues. The V gene end was trimmed by 5 bases and the J gene end by 4 bases; junction bases not matched to a gene: 14. Here the CDR3 DNA reads TGTGCCAGCAGTCACCGGACAGGAATTACTTCTTACGAGCAGTACTTC. Translation gives CASSHRTGITSYEQYF.

The chain is built from TRBV6-1 and TRBJ2-4, with 9 bases fitting TRBD1. The CDR3 is made up of 14 amino acids. V lost 7 bases to trimming and J lost 7 bases; unmatched junction nucleotides: 8. The germline V gene has CDR1 MNHNS and CDR2 SASEGT. The CDR3 DNA sequence: TGTGCCAGCAATTTACAGGGGGCGAGGAACATTCAGTACTTC. Translated: CASNLQGARNIQYF.

The gene calls are TRBV7-9 and TRBJ2-1; TRBD2 aligns across 7 bases. J lost 3 bases, V lost 5 bases, and 16 bases had no gene match. There are 18 residues in the CDR3. Germline loops: CDR1 SEHNR, CDR2 FQNEAQ (reference sequence). The CDR3 sequence: CASSLRPWGGSGYNEQFF. CDR3 in DNA: TGTGCCAGCAGCCTCCGGCCTTGGGGCGGGAGTGGCTACAATGAGCAGTTCTTC.

About this clonotype itself: Relative to the germline gene, one junction end is altered; a read error may explain this. The chain carries TRBV12-3 or TRBV12-4 and TRBJ2-2; possibly TRBD2 for D (5 bases). The CDR3 extends over 15 amino acids. The CDR3 DNA sequence: TGTGCCAGCACTTTAGAGGGAATCCACACCGGGGAGCTGTTTTTT. Translated, it gives CASTLEGIHTGELFF.

V is TRBV9 and J is TRBJ2-7, with D tentatively TRBD2 (5 bases). With 3 bases removed from V and 0 bases from J, the gap between germline ends came to 7 bases. CDR1 SGDLS and CDR2 YYNGEE come from the germline V gene. There are 13 residues in the CDR3. The CDR3 reads CASSAGNSYEQYF. The CDR3 DNA reads as TGTGCCAGCAGCGCCGGGAACTCCTACGAGCAGTACTTC.

V usage is TRBV4-1 and J usage is TRBJ2-7; tentatively, D is TRBD1 (6 bases). Germline lookup yields CDR1 MGHRA and CDR2 YSYEKL. V lost 2 bases and J lost 2, with 16 bases in between. The CDR3 is 16 amino acids. The DNA of the CDR3 is TGCGCCAGCAGCCAAACTTCGCGACAGGATGCCTACGAGCAGTACTTC. This translates into CASSQTSRQDAYEQYF.

This clonotype was found many times. The V call is TRBV28, the J call TRBJ1-4; TRBD1 might be the D (6 bases). The CDR3 sequence is 15 residues long. Trimming stripped 5 bases from V and 3 bases from J, with 13 bases between. The germline CDR1 and CDR2 sequences are MDHEN and SYDVKM. In DNA, the CDR3 is TGTGCCAGCAGTCTTTACGCAGGGGCTAATGAAAAACTGTTTTTT. Translation gives CASSLYAGANEKLFF.